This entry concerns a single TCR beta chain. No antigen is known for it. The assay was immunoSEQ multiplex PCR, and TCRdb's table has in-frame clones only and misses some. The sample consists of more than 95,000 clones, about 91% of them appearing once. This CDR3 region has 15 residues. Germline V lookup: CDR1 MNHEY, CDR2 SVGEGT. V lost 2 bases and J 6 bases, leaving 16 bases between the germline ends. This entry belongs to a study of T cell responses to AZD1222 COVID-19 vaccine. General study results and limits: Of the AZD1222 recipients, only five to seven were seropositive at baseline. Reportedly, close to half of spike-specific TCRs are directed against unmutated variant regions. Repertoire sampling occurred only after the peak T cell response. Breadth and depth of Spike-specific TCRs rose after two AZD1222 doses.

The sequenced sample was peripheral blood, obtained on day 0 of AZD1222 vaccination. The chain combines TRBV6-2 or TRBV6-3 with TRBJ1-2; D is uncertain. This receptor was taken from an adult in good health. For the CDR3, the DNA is TGTGCCAGCAGTTACGGGAAGGGTAGGACGAATGGCTACACCTTC. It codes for CASSYGKGRTNGYTF.